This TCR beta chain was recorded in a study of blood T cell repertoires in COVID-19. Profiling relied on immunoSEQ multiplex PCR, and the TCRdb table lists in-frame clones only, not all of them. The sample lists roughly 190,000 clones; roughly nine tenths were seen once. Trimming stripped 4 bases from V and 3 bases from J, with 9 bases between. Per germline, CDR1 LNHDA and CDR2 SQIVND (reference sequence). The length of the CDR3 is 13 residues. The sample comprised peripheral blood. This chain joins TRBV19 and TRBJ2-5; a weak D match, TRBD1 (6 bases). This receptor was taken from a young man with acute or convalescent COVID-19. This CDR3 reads CASSTYREETQYF. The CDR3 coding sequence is TGTGCCAGTAGTACCTACAGGGAAGAGACCCAGTACTTC.